Listed below are T cell receptor beta chains from one sample, sequenced in a study of blood T cells in healthy people across ages. TCRdb called the 5' RACE reads again in MiXCR, with one record for every CDR3 protein. The data contain around 1.5 million distinct CDR3 sequences, around 39% of them seen just once; the ten biggest clones take up roughly 7.7%. The sequenced sample consisted of blood. These receptors were collected from a woman between 18 and 30 years old in good health. CDR3s include the opening cysteine and the closing phenylalanine or tryptophan. Fields, in order: V gene, J gene, clone size, D gene, CDR3 length, CDR3 DNA, CDR3 protein. D genes are given only for firm matches. Part of the rows lack a size; the others show once, few, many or a class for expanded clones.

TRBV20-1	TRBJ2-5	.	TRBD2	16	TGTAGTGCTAGCGGGGATAGAGGGCCCTTCCAAGAGACCCAGTACTTC	CSASGDRGPFQETQYF
TRBV6-2/TRBV6-3	TRBJ2-5	.	.	14	TGTGCCAGCAGTCGGGGGTACCCCAGGGAGACCCAGTACTTC	CASSRGYPRETQYF
TRBV28	TRBJ2-4	once	.	14	TGTGCCAGCAGGGCCTCCAACGCCAAAAACATTCGGTACTTC	CASRASNAKNIRYF
TRBV7-3	TRBJ2-2	.	TRBD2	16	TGTGCCAGCAGCTTATTTGCGGGGGGAATCACCGGGGAGCTGTTTTTT	CASSLFAGGITGELFF
TRBV3-1	TRBJ2-3	few	.	13	TGTGCCAGCAGCGGGGCTGGGGCAGATACGCAGTATTTT	CASSGAGADTQYF
TRBV29-1	TRBJ2-3	many	.	16	TGCAGCGTTAGAGGGTCCCCCATTACTAGCACAGATACGCAGTATTTT	CSVRGSPITSTDTQYF
TRBV7-9	TRBJ2-1	few	TRBD2	16	TGTGCCAGCAGCCCACCCAGAGCGGGAGTGAACAATGAGCAGTTCTTC	CASSPPRAGVNNEQFF
TRBV27	TRBJ2-7	.	TRBD1	14	TGTGCCAGCAGCCGGACAGGGAAGGCCTACGAGCAGTACTTC	CASSRTGKAYEQYF
TRBV4-1	TRBJ2-7	few	TRBD1	17	TGCGCCAGCAGCCAAGAGAAATCTACAGGGGGCTTATACGAGCAGTACTTC	CASSQEKSTGGLYEQYF
TRBV18	TRBJ2-5	.	.	14	TGTGCCAGCTCACCCCGGGGCCCACCGAATGAGCAGTACTTC	CASSPRGPPNEQYF
TRBV5-1	TRBJ2-7	.	.	14	TGCGCCAGCAGGCCACAGGGCGGGACCTACGAGCAGTACTTC	CASRPQGGTYEQYF
TRBV18	TRBJ1-6	.	TRBD1	15	TGTGCCAGCTCCAGCCGGGACAGTTTAAATTCACCCCTCCACTTT	CASSSRDSLNSPLHF
TRBV6-2/TRBV6-3	TRBJ2-1	.	.	16	TGTGCCAGCAGTCCGGGGTGGGGGAGCTCCTACAATGAGCAGTTCTTC	CASSPGWGSSYNEQFF
TRBV20-1	TRBJ2-2	few	TRBD1	14	TGCAGTGCTTCCGGGACAGGGGGCACCGGGGAGCTGTTTTTT	CSASGTGGTGELFF
TRBV20-1	TRBJ2-1	few	.	15	TGCAGTGCTAGTTCCGGGGCTAACTCCTACAATGAGCAGTTCTTC	CSASSGANSYNEQFF
TRBV9	TRBJ2-1	few	.	14	TGTGCCAGCAGCGGGAGTCCTTCCTACAATGAGCAGTTCTTC	CASSGSPSYNEQFF
TRBV4-2	TRBJ2-3	few	.	16	TGTGCCAGCAGCCAAGCGGAGGAGGGCCGACGGGATACGCAGTATTTT	CASSQAEEGRRDTQYF
TRBV12-3/TRBV12-4	TRBJ2-7	few	TRBD2	13	TGTGCCAGCAGTCCCCGGACTAGCGGAGAGCAGTACTTC	CASSPRTSGEQYF
TRBV12-3/TRBV12-4	TRBJ2-5	.	TRBD2	15	TGTGCCAGCAGCTTGGGGACTAGCGGACCAGAGACCCAGTACTTC	CASSLGTSGPETQYF
TRBV14	TRBJ2-4	.	TRBD2	18	TGTGCCAGCAGCCATCCGGGACTAGCGGGGTCCGGCAAAAACATTCAGTACTTC	CASSHPGLAGSGKNIQYF
TRBV14	TRBJ2-2	.	.	13	TGTGCCAGCAGCCAAGCGGGCTCCGGGGAGCTGTTTTTT	CASSQAGSGELFF
TRBV7-2	TRBJ1-6	.	.	14	TGTGCCAGCAGCTTCCCATTCGACGGTTCACCCCTCCACTTT	CASSFPFDGSPLHF
TRBV13	TRBJ2-7	.	TRBD1	15	TGTGCCAGCAGCCGAGCTGCCGGGACAGACTACGAGCAGTACTTC	CASSRAAGTDYEQYF
TRBV10-3	TRBJ2-7	.	.	13	TGTGCCACCGAGGGGGGGTTAACCTACGAGCAGTACTTC	CATEGGLTYEQYF
TRBV7-6	TRBJ2-7	.	TRBD1	16	TGTGCCAGCAGCCACCGTGCCCAGGGGGCAGCCTACGAGCAGTACTTC	CASSHRAQGAAYEQYF
TRBV6-5	TRBJ2-5	.	TRBD2	16	TGTGCCAGCAGCCTCCTCCCCGGACTAGACCAAGAGACCCAGTACTTC	CASSLLPGLDQETQYF
TRBV6-4	TRBJ2-3	few	.	14	TGTGCCAGCAGTGACGAATGGGGCACAGATACGCAGTATTTT	CASSDEWGTDTQYF
TRBV6-1	TRBJ2-3	.	.	15	TGTGCCAGCAGTATTTGGGGAATACTCACAGATACGCAGTATTTT	CASSIWGILTDTQYF
TRBV29-1	TRBJ2-1	.	.	17	TGCAGCGTTGAAGGGGGGACCCGAGGGCTTTCCTACAATGAGCAGTTCTTC	CSVEGGTRGLSYNEQFF
TRBV7-9	TRBJ1-2	few	.	13	TGTGCCAGCAGCATAACAGGGCATGCTGGCTACACCTTC	CASSITGHAGYTF
TRBV10-3	TRBJ1-2	.	.	11	TGTGCCATCAGCGATAACTATGGCCACACCTTC	CAISDNYGHTF
TRBV5-1	TRBJ2-5	few	TRBD1	15	TGCGCCAGCAGCTTGGACGGACAGGTGGTGGAGACCCAGTACTTC	CASSLDGQVVETQYF
TRBV5-1	TRBJ1-5	.	.	14	TGCGCCAGCAGCCGGGACGGTAGCAATCCGCCCCAGCATTTT	CASSRDGSNPPQHF
TRBV27	TRBJ2-3	few	.	17	TGTGCCAGCAGTTTATCGTTCTACGAGTTACCCACAGATACGCAGTATTTT	CASSLSFYELPTDTQYF
TRBV12-3/TRBV12-4	TRBJ1-2	few	.	11	TGTGCCAGCATCGGGCAGTCCGGCTACACCTTC	CASIGQSGYTF
TRBV20-1	TRBJ2-7	few	TRBD1	14	TGCAGTGCTAGAGGGACAGGGGGGAACTACGAGCAGTACTTC	CSARGTGGNYEQYF
TRBV6-5	TRBJ2-1	.	TRBD2	16	TGTGCCAGCAGGGTACTGACTAGCGGAAGGGCCTACGAGCAGTTCTTC	CASRVLTSGRAYEQFF
TRBV29-1	TRBJ2-7	few	.	12	TGCAGCGTTGATGTGGGCCTGTACGAGCAGTACTTC	CSVDVGLYEQYF
TRBV5-1	TRBJ1-3	.	.	14	TGCGCCAGCAGCTTGGAACAGCCTGGAAACACCATATATTTT	CASSLEQPGNTIYF
TRBV29-1	TRBJ2-7	.	TRBD2	14	TGCAGCGTTGAAGACCGGGAGGGCCGGGACGAGCAGTACTTC	CSVEDREGRDEQYF
TRBV19	TRBJ2-7	.	.	15	TGTGCCAGTAGTAGACAACAGGGTGTCGGATACGAGCAGTACTTC	CASSRQQGVGYEQYF